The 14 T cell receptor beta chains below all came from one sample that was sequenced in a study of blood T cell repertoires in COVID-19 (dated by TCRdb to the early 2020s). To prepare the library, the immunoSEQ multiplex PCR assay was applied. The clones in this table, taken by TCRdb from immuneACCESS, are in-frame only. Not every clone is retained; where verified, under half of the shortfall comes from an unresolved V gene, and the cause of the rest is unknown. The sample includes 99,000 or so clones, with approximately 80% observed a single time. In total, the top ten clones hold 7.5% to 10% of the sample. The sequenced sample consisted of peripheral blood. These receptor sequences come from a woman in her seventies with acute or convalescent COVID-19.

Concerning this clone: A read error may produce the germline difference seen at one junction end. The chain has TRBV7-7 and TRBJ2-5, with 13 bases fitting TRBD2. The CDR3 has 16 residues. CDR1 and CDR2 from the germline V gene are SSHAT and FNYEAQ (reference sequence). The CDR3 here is CASSEILAGGRKTQYF. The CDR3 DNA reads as TGTGCTAGCAGCGAAATACTAGCGGGAGGGCGAAAGACCCAGTACTTC.

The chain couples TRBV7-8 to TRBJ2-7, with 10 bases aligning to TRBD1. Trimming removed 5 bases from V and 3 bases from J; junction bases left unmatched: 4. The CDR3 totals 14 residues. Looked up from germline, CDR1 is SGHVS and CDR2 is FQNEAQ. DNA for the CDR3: TGTGCCAGCAGCCACGGGACAGGGGTCTACGAGCAGTACTTC. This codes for CASSHGTGVYEQYF. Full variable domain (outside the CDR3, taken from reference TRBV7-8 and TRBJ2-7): GAGVSQSPRYKVAKRGQDVALRCDPISGHVSLFWYQQALGQGPEFLTYFQNEAQLDKSGLPSDRFFAERPEGSVSTLKIQRTQQEDSAVYLCASSHGTGVYEQYFGPGTRLTVT.

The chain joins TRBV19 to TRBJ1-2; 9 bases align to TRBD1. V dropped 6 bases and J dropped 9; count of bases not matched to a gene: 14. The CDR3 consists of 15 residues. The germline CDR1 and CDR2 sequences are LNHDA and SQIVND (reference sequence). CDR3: CASSEFNGDRVRYTF. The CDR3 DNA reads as TGTGCCAGTAGCGAGTTTAACGGGGACAGGGTACGCTACACCTTC.

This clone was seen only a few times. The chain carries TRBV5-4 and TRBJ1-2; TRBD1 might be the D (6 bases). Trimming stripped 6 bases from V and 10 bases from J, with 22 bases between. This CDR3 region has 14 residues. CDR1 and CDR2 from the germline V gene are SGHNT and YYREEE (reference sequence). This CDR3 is CASKDSGRGLDYTF. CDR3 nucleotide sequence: TGTGCCAGCAAAGACTCGGGCAGGGGATTGGACTACACCTTC.

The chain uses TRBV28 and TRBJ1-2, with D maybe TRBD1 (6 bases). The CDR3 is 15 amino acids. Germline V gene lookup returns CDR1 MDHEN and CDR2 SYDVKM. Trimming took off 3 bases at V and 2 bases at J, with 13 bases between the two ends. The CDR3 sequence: CASSFQGQLNYGYTF. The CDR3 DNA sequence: TGTGCCAGCAGTTTTCAAGGACAGCTCAACTATGGCTACACCTTC.

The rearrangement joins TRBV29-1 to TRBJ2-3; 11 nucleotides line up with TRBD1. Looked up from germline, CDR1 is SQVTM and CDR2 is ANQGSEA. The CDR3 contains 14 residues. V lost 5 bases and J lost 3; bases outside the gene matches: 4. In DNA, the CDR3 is TGCAGCGTTACAGGGACAGGGGGGACAGATACGCAGTATTTT. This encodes CSVTGTGGTDTQYF.

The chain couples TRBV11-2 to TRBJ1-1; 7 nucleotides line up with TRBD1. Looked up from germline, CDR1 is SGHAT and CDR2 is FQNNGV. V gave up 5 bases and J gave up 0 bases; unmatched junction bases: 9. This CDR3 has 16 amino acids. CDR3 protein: CASSPEGDRLNTEAFF. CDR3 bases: TGTGCCAGCAGCCCAGAGGGGGACAGATTGAACACTGAAGCTTTCTTT. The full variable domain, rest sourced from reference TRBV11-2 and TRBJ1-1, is EAGVAQSPRYKIIEKRQSVAFWCNPISGHATLYWYQQILGQGPKLLIQFQNNGVVDDSQLPKDRFSAERLKGVDSTLKIQPAKLEDSAVYLCASSPEGDRLNTEAFFGQGTRLTVV.

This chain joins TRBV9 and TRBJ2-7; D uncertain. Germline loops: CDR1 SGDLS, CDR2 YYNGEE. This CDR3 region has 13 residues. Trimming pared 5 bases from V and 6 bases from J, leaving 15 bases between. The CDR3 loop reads CASSRYSRSEQYF. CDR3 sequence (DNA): TGTGCCAGCAGTAGGTACAGCCGGTCCGAGCAGTACTTC. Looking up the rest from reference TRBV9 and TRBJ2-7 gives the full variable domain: DSGVTQTPKHLITATGQRVTLRCSPRSGDLSVYWYQQSLDQGLQFLIQYYNGEERAKGNILERFSAQQFPDLHSELNLSSLELGDSALYFCASSRYSRSEQYFGPGTRLTVT.

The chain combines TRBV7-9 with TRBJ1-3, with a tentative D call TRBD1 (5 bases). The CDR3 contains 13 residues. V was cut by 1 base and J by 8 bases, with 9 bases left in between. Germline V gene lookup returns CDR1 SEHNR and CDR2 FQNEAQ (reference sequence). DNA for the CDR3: TGTGCCAGCAGCTTAGAAAGGGGATACACCATATATTTT. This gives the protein CASSLERGYTIYF. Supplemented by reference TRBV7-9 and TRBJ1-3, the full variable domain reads DTGVSQNPRHKITKRGQNVTFRCDPISEHNRLYWYRQTLGQGPEFLTYFQNEAQLEKSRLLSDRFSAERPKGSFSTLEIQRTEQGDSAMYLCASSLERGYTIYFGEGSWLTVV.

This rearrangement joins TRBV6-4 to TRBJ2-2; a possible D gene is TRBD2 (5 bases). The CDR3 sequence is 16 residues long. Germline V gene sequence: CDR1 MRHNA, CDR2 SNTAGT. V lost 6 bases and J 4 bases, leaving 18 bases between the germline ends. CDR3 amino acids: CASSPAGGRSTGELFF. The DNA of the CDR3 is TGTGCCAGCAGCCCCGCGGGTGGTAGGAGCACCGGGGAGCTGTTTTTT.

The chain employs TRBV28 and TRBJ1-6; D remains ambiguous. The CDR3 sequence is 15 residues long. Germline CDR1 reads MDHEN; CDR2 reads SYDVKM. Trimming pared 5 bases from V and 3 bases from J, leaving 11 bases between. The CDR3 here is CASSTPQDYNSPLHF. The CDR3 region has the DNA TGTGCCAGCAGTACACCTCAAGACTATAATTCACCCCTCCACTTT.

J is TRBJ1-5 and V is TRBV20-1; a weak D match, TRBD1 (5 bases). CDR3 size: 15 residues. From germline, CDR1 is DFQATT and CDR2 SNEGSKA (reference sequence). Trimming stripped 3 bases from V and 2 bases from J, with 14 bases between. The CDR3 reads CSASWGQGGNQPQHF. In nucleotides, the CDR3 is TGCAGTGCTAGTTGGGGCCAAGGCGGCAATCAGCCCCAGCATTTT.

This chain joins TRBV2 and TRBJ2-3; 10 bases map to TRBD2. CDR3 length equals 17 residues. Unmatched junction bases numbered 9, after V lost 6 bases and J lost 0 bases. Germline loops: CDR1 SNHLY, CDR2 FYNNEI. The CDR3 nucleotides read TGTGCCAGCAGCTGGACTAGCGGCTCACCTAGCACAGATACGCAGTATTTT. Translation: CASSWTSGSPSTDTQYF.

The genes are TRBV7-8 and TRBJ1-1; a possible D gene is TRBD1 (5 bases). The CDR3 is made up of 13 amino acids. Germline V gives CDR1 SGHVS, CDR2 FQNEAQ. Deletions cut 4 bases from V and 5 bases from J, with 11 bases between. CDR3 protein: CASSSRRGTEAFF. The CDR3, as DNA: TGTGCCAGCAGCTCTAGGAGGGGTACTGAAGCTTTCTTT.